The entry below describes one T cell receptor (beta chain). Germline lookup yields CDR1 SGHTA and CDR2 FQGTGA. This CDR3 has 15 residues. The J segment lost 8 bases and the V segment lost 5 bases, leaving 9 bases of the junction unmatched. The record originates from a study of T cells in Graves' hyperthyroidism and ophthalmopathy. TCR beta CDR3 regions were amplified from RNA transcripts. First-round RT-PCR of the TCR CDR3 relied on the HTBI primer set. TCRdb fed the multiplex PCR reads into MiXCR, producing one record per CDR3 protein. The table records hundreds of thousands of distinct CDR3 sequences, around a fifth of them present only once.

Sequenced: blood. This chain links TRBV7-3 with TRBJ2-2; 9 nucleotides align to TRBD2. The sequence was obtained from a woman in her 70s with Graves' ophthalmopathy. CDR3 residues: CASSQPGLAAGELFF. In DNA, the CDR3 is TGTGCCAGCAGCCAACCGGGACTAGCTGCGGGGGAGCTGTTTTTT.